This T cell receptor (beta chain) stems from a study of glioma-infiltrating T cells. In this sample, this clonotype turned up a few times. Looked up from germline, CDR1 is SGHVS and CDR2 is FNYEAQ. J was trimmed by 4 bases and V by 1 base; bases with no gene match: 2. The CDR3 has 15 residues. The iRepertoire nested amplicon-rescue multiplex PCR amplified TCR alpha and beta CDR3s from RNA. TCRdb called the multiplex PCR reads again in MiXCR, with one record for every CDR3 protein. The sample lists about 380,000 distinct CDR3 sequences; approximately 42% were seen once. This TCR derives from a human donor with low-grade glioma or glioblastoma, undergoing nonglioma brain surgery, or in good health (not recorded which). Sequenced: glioma tissue, nonneoplastic brain tissue, or PBMCs (not recorded which). The chain links TRBV7-6 to TRBJ2-1; 9 bases align to TRBD2. The CDR3 nucleotides are TGTGCCAGCAGCTTAGGACTAGCGGATTACAATGAGCAGTTCTTC. Encoded protein: CASSLGLADYNEQFF.